This entry describes one T cell receptor beta chain. Its antigen remains undetermined. Base qualities are not recorded, but no much larger clone differs from it by a single base. The method behind the library was the immunoSEQ multiplex PCR assay. Adaptive Biotechnologies handled the TCRB amplification, library preparation, sequencing and preliminary bioinformatics at Survey level resolution. TCRB sequencing used multiplex PCR amplification of genomic DNA from sorted cTfh populations. The paper's processing steps were these. Clonality was calculated in R as 1 minus normalized Shannon entropy, and the Gini index was computed with the R package ineq. Overlap score was defined as the summed counts of shared sequences divided by the total counts of all sequences in both compared samples. Significance of shared clonotypes was assessed by Fisher's exact test, with a theoretical repertoire of 10^7 TCRB sequences assumed. Here the immuneACCESS table is served through TCRdb, limited to in-frame sequences with V and J called. Missing clones are a known gap in these copies; in checked studies unresolved V genes cover under half, and the rest lacks a known reason. Clone size and V and J calls were adopted from that table, with D and trimming inferred from the DNA. The sample table shows 9,500 or so clones, and roughly 80% are seen once. The ten largest account for about 4% of the sample.

These data belong to a study of follicular helper T cells after annual influenza vaccination (dated by TCRdb to between 2016 and 2019). Describing the broader study: Blood was collected on days 0, 7 and 28 after each seasonal influenza vaccination. One week after vaccination, a second recruited cohort of 12 to 13 subjects (Table S1) displayed a similar ICOS+CD38+ cTfh response. Six subjects had multi-year samples: four covered two vaccination seasons and two covered three seasons. To look at recall of cTfh clones, some subjects were tracked through successive annual vaccinations covering the 2013-2014, 2014-2015 and 2015-2016 seasons. The 2015 samples were processed right after collection, while the 2013-2014 samples were cryopreserved.

The germline ends are 11 bases apart after V is trimmed by 4 bases and J by 5 bases. Counted from cysteine to phenylalanine, this CDR3 has 12 amino acids. The sequence is cut down to CDR3 DNA, 36 bases in frame from base 1. CDR1 and CDR2, looked up from the germline V gene, are SQVTM and ANQGSEA. Study-wide findings and limitations: Day 7 ICOS+CD38+ clones were most often found later in ICOS-CD38- cTfh, suggesting that subset may serve as a memory reservoir. A recurrent oligoclonal ICOS+CD38+ cTfh response containing tetramer and AIM influenza-specific clonotypes was recalled by successive annual vaccinations. ICOS+CD38+ cTfh clonality correlated with the frequency of that population, and its change correlated with the change in circulating plasmablast frequency. Productive TCRB sequences were recovered from only roughly 10-22% of analyzed cells, so rare clonotypes could not be sampled.

What this sample's time point label stands for: 2015-2016 season, 7 days after influenza vaccination. Seasonal inactivated influenza vaccine (Fluvarix) was administered to adults, and sorted blood CD4 subsets were tracked by TCRB sequencing before and after vaccination. To be eligible, subjects had to live in the community and must not have received influenza vaccine in the previous 6 months. Influenza vaccine contraindications, substance abuse, HIV/AIDS, active malignancy, immunomodulatory medication and active illness such as respiratory infection were included among the exclusion criteria. At each time point, somewhere between roughly 35 and 110 mL of blood was taken. Circulating Tfh were defined as non-naive CD4+CXCR5+PD-1+ cells and sorted into ICOS+CD38+ and ICOS-CD38- fractions. PBMC were isolated using Ficoll-Paque PLUS or SepMate separation. Before DNA was extracted, the cell subsets were sorted from PBMC using a BD FACS Aria.

This specimen consisted of CXCR5+ CD38- circulating T follicular helper cells from blood, obtained 7 days after influenza vaccination. The sample's cell subset or site, from its label and the paper: circulating Tfh, non-naive CD4+CXCR5+PD-1+ (ICOS+CD38+ or ICOS-CD38-). The rearranged chain carries TRBV29-1 and TRBJ1-1; the D gene is not confidently resolved. This TCR was sampled from an adult who received the influenza vaccine. The sequence in DNA is TGCAGCGTTGTTCGCGATGGGACTGAAGCTTTCTTT. It translates to CSVVRDGTEAFF.